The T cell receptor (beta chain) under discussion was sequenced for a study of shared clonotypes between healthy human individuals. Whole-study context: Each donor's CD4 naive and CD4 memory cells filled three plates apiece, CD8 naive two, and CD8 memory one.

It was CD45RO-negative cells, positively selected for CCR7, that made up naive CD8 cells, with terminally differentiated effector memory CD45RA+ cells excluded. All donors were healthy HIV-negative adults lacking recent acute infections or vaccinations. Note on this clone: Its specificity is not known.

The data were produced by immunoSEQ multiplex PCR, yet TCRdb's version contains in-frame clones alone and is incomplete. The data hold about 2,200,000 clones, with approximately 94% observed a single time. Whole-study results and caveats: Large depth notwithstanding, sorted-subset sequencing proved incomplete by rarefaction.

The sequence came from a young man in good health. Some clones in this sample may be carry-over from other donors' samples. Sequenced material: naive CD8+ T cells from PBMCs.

Here the CDR3 DNA reads TGTGCCAGCAATCAAGAAGATGGAAACAATGAGCAGTTCTTC. It is translated as CASNQEDGNNEQFF. V and J are TRBV5-4 and TRBJ2-1; D remains ambiguous. The length of the CDR3 is 14 residues. Trimming took 6 bases from V and 5 from J, leaving 15 bases between them. The germline CDR1 and CDR2 sequences are SGHNT and YYREEE (reference sequence).